These 31 T cell receptor beta chains were sequenced from one sample in a study of T cells in narcolepsy. Only in-frame clones appear in the TCRdb table, and some are missing; sequencing was by immunoSEQ multiplex PCR. The sample lists some 25,000 clones, 85% occurring once. What was sequenced was memory (CD45RA-) CD4+ T cells from blood. All receptors come from a human donor in good health.

This rearrangement joins TRBV7-9 to TRBJ1-6; D is unclear. This CDR3 is built from 14 residues. The V end was cut by 1 base, the J end by 8 bases, with 9 bases between. The germline V gene has CDR1 SEHNR and CDR2 FQNEAQ (reference sequence). The CDR3 nucleotides are TGTGCCAGCAGCTTAGGGATCCATGATTCACCCCTCCACTTT. Protein: CASSLGIHDSPLHF.

The chain recombines TRBV4-1 with TRBJ2-1; TRBD2 might be the D (6 bases). The CDR3 runs to 16 residues. The germline V and J ends were trimmed by 2 bases and 4 bases, with 15 bases remaining between them. Germline lookup yields CDR1 MGHRA and CDR2 YSYEKL. CDR3 residues: CASSQPRTGLYNEQFF. For the CDR3, the DNA is TGCGCCAGCAGCCAACCACGGACGGGACTTTACAATGAGCAGTTCTTC.

This clone appeared a single time. The rearrangement uses TRBV30 and TRBJ2-1; 15 bases are shared with TRBD2. The CDR3 has 16 amino acids. V was clipped by 3 bases and J by 8 bases; unmatched bases: 8. Germline assignment: CDR1 GTSNPN and CDR2 SVGIG (reference sequence). This CDR3 reads CAWSKGLAGGGDEQFF. CDR3 sequence (DNA): TGTGCCTGGAGCAAGGGACTAGCGGGAGGAGGGGATGAGCAGTTCTTC. The full variable domain, completed using reference TRBV30 and TRBJ2-1, is SQTIHQWPATLVQPVGSPLSLECTVEGTSNPNLYWYRQAAGRGLQLLFYSVGIGQISSEVPQNLSASRPQDRQFILSSKKLLLSDSGFYLCAWSKGLAGGGDEQFFGPGTRLTVL.

There are a few counts of this clone. This chain uses TRBV11-3 with TRBJ2-7; the D gene is possibly TRBD1 (5 bases). There are 15 residues in the CDR3. CDR1 SGHNT and CDR2 YENEEA come from the germline V gene. Trimming removed 5 bases from V and 4 bases from J, with 18 bases in between. Written as DNA, the CDR3 is TGTGCCAGCAGCCCGGGTGTGCAGGGTGGTTACGAGCAGTACTTC. This gives the protein CASSPGVQGGYEQYF.

This clone has only one observation. The chain uses TRBV6-5 and TRBJ2-5; D not certain. The tail of the sequence fits TRBJ2-7 better, so the J call may be wrong. The CDR3 is 12 residues long. CDR1 is MNHEY and CDR2 is SVGAGI in the germline V gene. The CDR3: CASSEYAGEQYF. The CDR3 DNA reads TGTGCCAGCAGTGAGTACGCCGGCGAGCAGTACTTC.

The chain joins TRBV11-2 to TRBJ2-1, with 10 bases identical to TRBD2. Germline V gene sequence: CDR1 SGHAT, CDR2 FQNNGV. The CDR3 spans 16 residues. V lost 6 bases and J lost 2; bases outside the gene matches: 7. In DNA, the CDR3 is TGTGCCAGCAGTCCTGGACTAGCGGCTACCTACAATGAGCAGTTCTTC. Residues: CASSPGLAATYNEQFF.

V and J are TRBV18 and TRBJ2-5; D is undetermined. The CDR3 covers 12 residues. V gave up 3 bases and J gave up 5 bases, with 7 bases separating them. Germline-derived CDR1 and CDR2 are KGHSH and LQKENI. The CDR3 reads CASSPWLETQYF. The CDR3 DNA follows: TGTGCCAGCTCACCTTGGCTTGAGACCCAGTACTTC.

This chain joins TRBV27 and TRBJ2-7; 7 bases are a match to TRBD1. The CDR3 consists of 16 residues. V shed 3 bases, J shed 1 base, and the junction held 9 bases outside the gene matches. Germline-derived CDR1 and CDR2 are MNHEY and SMNVEV (reference sequence). CDR3 coding DNA: TGTGCCAGCAGTTTGTTGGCCGGGACAGTATCCTACGAGCAGTACTTC. Its translation is CASSLLAGTVSYEQYF.

The chain joins TRBV5-1 to TRBJ2-5; the D is unclear. Germline V lookup: CDR1 SGHRS, CDR2 YFSETQ. Trimming removed 0 bases at V and 1 base at J, with 7 bases between. The length of the CDR3 is 14 residues. Here the CDR3 reads CASSLEAAQETQYF. As DNA, the CDR3 is TGCGCCAGCAGCTTGGAGGCTGCCCAAGAGACCCAGTACTTC.

The chain uses TRBV7-8 and TRBJ1-1, with 8 bases that match TRBD1. V shed 6 bases and J 4 bases; nucleotides not matched to a gene: 13. The CDR3 loop spans 16 amino acids. Germline CDR1 SGHVS, CDR2 FQNEAQ. This CDR3 is CASRLGTGGRGTEAFF. CDR3 sequence (DNA): TGTGCCAGCAGGCTCGGAACAGGGGGAAGGGGCACTGAAGCTTTCTTT. Combining the CDR3 with reference TRBV7-8 and TRBJ1-1 gives the whole variable domain GAGVSQSPRYKVAKRGQDVALRCDPISGHVSLFWYQQALGQGPEFLTYFQNEAQLDKSGLPSDRFFAERPEGSVSTLKIQRTQQEDSAVYLCASRLGTGGRGTEAFFGQGTRLTVV.

The chain carries TRBV4-1 and TRBJ2-2; the D gene is possibly TRBD2 (5 bases). The germline V and J ends were trimmed by 1 base and 7 bases, with 10 bases remaining between them. Germline CDR1 and CDR2: MGHRA and YSYEKL. This CDR3 spans 14 amino acids. DNA for the CDR3: TGCGCCAGCAGCCAAGTTTTGGCGGGCGGGGAGCTGTTTTTT. It specifies CASSQVLAGGELFF.

The rearrangement joins TRBV2 to TRBJ1-1; the D gene is possibly TRBD1 (5 bases). The length of the CDR3 is 11 residues. Germline V lookup: CDR1 SNHLY, CDR2 FYNNEI. V gave up 6 bases and J gave up 11 bases, with 13 bases separating them. The CDR3 spells CASRDQWGAFF. In DNA, the CDR3 is TGTGCCAGCAGGGACCAGTGGGGGGCTTTCTTT. The variable domain in full, with the rest retrieved from reference TRBV2 and TRBJ1-1, is EPEVTQTPSHQVTQMGQEVILRCVPISNHLYFYWYRQILGQKVEFLVSFYNNEISEKSEIFDDQFSVERPDGSNFTLKIRSTKLEDSAMYFCASRDQWGAFFGQGTRLTVV.

The chain links TRBV9 to TRBJ2-1; 7 bases are shared with TRBD2. Per germline, CDR1 SGDLS and CDR2 YYNGEE. The CDR3 is made up of 13 amino acids. V lost 3 bases and J lost 8; bases outside the gene matches: 5. Written as DNA, the CDR3 is TGTGCCAGCAGCGCCCCAGCGGGGCATGAGCAGTTCTTC. Amino acids: CASSAPAGHEQFF.

The rearrangement joins TRBV6-5 to TRBJ1-2; 11 nucleotides agree with TRBD1. The CDR3 is made up of 13 amino acids. Germline V gene lookup returns CDR1 MNHEY and CDR2 SVGAGI. V lost 5 bases to trimming and J lost 7 bases; unmatched junction nucleotides: 3. In DNA form, the CDR3 reads TGTGCCAGCAGTCCGGACAGGGGGCCTGGCTACACCTTC. This encodes CASSPDRGPGYTF.

The rearrangement uses TRBV5-1 and TRBJ2-5, with D unresolved. V was cut by 1 base and J by 0 bases, with 7 bases left in between. Germline lookup yields CDR1 SGHRS and CDR2 YFSETQ. The CDR3 contains 14 residues. The CDR3 coding sequence is TGCGCCAGCAGCTTGATGGCGGACCAAGAGACCCAGTACTTC. Translated: CASSLMADQETQYF.

The chain has TRBV6-5 and TRBJ2-1; 10 positions match TRBD2. Germline CDR1 reads MNHEY; CDR2 reads SVGAGI. V lost 6 bases, J lost 8 bases, and 10 bases stayed unmatched. The CDR3 consists of 15 residues. The CDR3 DNA is TGTGCCAGCAGCCCGGGCGCTAGCGGGGGCTATGAGCAGTTCTTC. Amino acid sequence: CASSPGASGGYEQFF.

This rearrangement joins TRBV19 to TRBJ2-6, with D perhaps TRBD1 or TRBD2 (5 bases each). V lost 5 bases, J lost 0 bases, and 11 bases lay in between. CDR3 length: 16 amino acids. Germline V gives CDR1 LNHDA, CDR2 SQIVND (reference sequence). For the CDR3, the DNA is TGTGCCAGTAGTGCCCGGGGCCGCTCTGGGGCCAACGTCCTGACTTTC. Protein product: CASSARGRSGANVLTF. Supplemented by reference TRBV19 and TRBJ2-6, the full variable domain reads DGGITQSPKYLFRKEGQNVTLSCEQNLNHDAMYWYRQDPGQGLRLIYYSQIVNDFQKGDIAEGYSVSREKKESFPLTVTSAQKNPTAFYLCASSARGRSGANVLTFGAGSRLTVL.

The J gene is TRBJ2-1, the V gene TRBV10-1; possibly TRBD1 or TRBD2 for D (5 bases each). Deletions cut 8 bases from V and 6 bases from J, with 26 bases between. Germline V gives CDR1 WNHNN, CDR2 SYGVQD (reference sequence). The CDR3 extends over 17 amino acids. CDR3 region: CASWGSAIRRGSNEQFF. Written as DNA, the CDR3 is TGCGCCAGCTGGGGGTCGGCTATCAGGAGAGGTTCCAATGAGCAGTTCTTC.

This clone appeared a few times. The chain couples TRBV18 to TRBJ2-5; the D is unclear. The CDR3 extends over 11 amino acids. Germline V gene sequence: CDR1 KGHSH, CDR2 LQKENI. V shed 3 bases and J shed 5 bases, with 4 bases lying between them. The CDR3: CASSPSETQYF. The CDR3 nucleotides read TGTGCCAGCTCACCCTCGGAGACCCAGTACTTC.

The chain combines TRBV5-1 with TRBJ1-4; D is unclear. Trimming shortened V by 0 bases and J by 2 bases, and 8 bases separated the two germline ends. CDR1 SGHRS and CDR2 YFSETQ come from the germline V gene. The CDR3 has 15 amino acids. DNA of the CDR3: TGCGCCAGCAGCTTGGCCAGAGGGACTAATGAAAAACTGTTTTTT. Translation: CASSLARGTNEKLFF.

The chain combines TRBV19 with TRBJ2-1; D remains ambiguous. Trimming cost V 7 bases and J 6 bases, with 7 bases left between them. This CDR3 comprises 11 residues. The germline V gene has CDR1 LNHDA and CDR2 SQIVND (reference sequence). The CDR3 sequence: CASMQTNEQFF. In nucleotides, the CDR3 is TGTGCCAGTATGCAGACCAATGAGCAGTTCTTC.

This clone is a singleton in its sample. This chain joins TRBV19 and TRBJ2-2; TRBD2 matches 12 bases. Losses at the gene ends were 4 bases for V and 5 bases for J; bases not matched to a gene: 5. CDR3 length equals 16 residues. Germline CDR1 reads LNHDA; CDR2 reads SQIVND (reference sequence). CDR3 sequence (DNA): TGTGCCAGTAGTAGCACTAGCGGGAGGCTTACCGGGGAGCTGTTTTTT. Amino acids: CASSSTSGRLTGELFF.

The CDR3 reads CASSTSGFYNEQFF. The CDR3 bases are TGTGCCAGCAGCACGAGCGGGTTCTACAATGAGCAGTTCTTC. The chain links TRBV7-2 to TRBJ2-1, with TRBD2 as a possible D gene (6 bases). The CDR3 totals 14 residues. Between the trimmed V and J ends, which lost 5 bases and 3 bases, there was a span of 11 bases. CDR1 is SGHTA, CDR2 FQGNSA, per germline.

The chain couples TRBV19 to TRBJ2-3; 13 nucleotides align to TRBD2. CDR3 length equals 15 residues. The V gene end was trimmed by 4 bases and the J gene end by 3 bases; junction bases not matched to a gene: 1. Looked up from germline, CDR1 is LNHDA and CDR2 is SQIVND (reference sequence). The DNA for the CDR3 is TGTGCCAGTAGTACACTAGCGGGAGGGACAGATACGCAGTATTTT. Translated: CASSTLAGGTDTQYF.

The chain has TRBV2 and TRBJ1-2; 7 bases match TRBD1. This CDR3 is 13 amino acids long. Germline CDR1 SNHLY, CDR2 FYNNEI. V lost 6 bases and J lost 10; bases outside the gene matches: 11. The CDR3 spells CASRGGTANNYTF. CDR3 nucleotides: TGTGCCAGCAGGGGCGGGACAGCGAATAACTACACCTTC.

This sequence joins TRBV15 and TRBJ2-2; D unresolved. The CDR3 loop spans 13 amino acids. Germline values: CDR1 LNHNV, CDR2 YYDKDF (reference sequence). Trimming pared 0 bases from V and 8 bases from J, leaving 7 bases between. For the CDR3, the DNA is TGTGCCACCAGCAGAGATACGGGTGGGGAGCTGTTTTTT. This gives the protein CATSRDTGGELFF.

This clone was picked up a small number of times. The chain recombines TRBV2 with TRBJ2-1; D may correspond to TRBD1 or TRBD2 (5 bases each). Germline values: CDR1 SNHLY, CDR2 FYNNEI. Trimming took off 6 bases at V and 0 bases at J, with 12 bases between the two ends. The CDR3 runs to 15 residues. CDR3 region: CASRGTVSSYNEQFF. The CDR3 region has the DNA TGTGCCAGCAGGGGGACGGTCAGCTCCTACAATGAGCAGTTCTTC. Supplemented by reference TRBV2 and TRBJ2-1, the full variable domain reads EPEVTQTPSHQVTQMGQEVILRCVPISNHLYFYWYRQILGQKVEFLVSFYNNEISEKSEIFDDQFSVERPDGSNFTLKIRSTKLEDSAMYFCASRGTVSSYNEQFFGPGTRLTVL.

The chain carries TRBV5-6 and TRBJ1-2; D is unclear. Trimming cost V 0 bases and J 4 bases, with 10 bases left between them. The CDR3 runs 14 residues. Germline lookup yields CDR1 SGHDT and CDR2 YYEEEE. CDR3 coding DNA: TGTGCCAGCAGCTTGGGTGGTCCTAGCTATGGCTACACCTTC. Amino acids: CASSLGGPSYGYTF.

The rearrangement uses TRBV5-4 and TRBJ2-2; 10 bases are a match to TRBD1. The CDR3 consists of 16 residues. J was trimmed by 6 bases and V by 4 bases; bases with no gene match: 9. Germline CDR1 reads SGHNT; CDR2 reads YYREEE (reference sequence). This CDR3 is CASSTGQGEGAGELFF. Here the CDR3 DNA reads TGTGCCAGCAGCACCGGACAGGGGGAAGGGGCCGGGGAGCTGTTTTTT. Combining the CDR3 with reference TRBV5-4 and TRBJ2-2 gives the whole variable domain ETGVTQSPTHLIKTRGQQVTLRCSSQSGHNTVSWYQQALGQGPQFIFQYYREEENGRGNFPPRFSGLQFPNYSSELNVNALELDDSALYLCASSTGQGEGAGELFFGEGSRLTVL.

The J gene is TRBJ1-5, the V gene TRBV7-2, with D perhaps matching TRBD1 (5 bases). Per germline, CDR1 SGHTA and CDR2 FQGNSA. This CDR3 is built from 14 residues. With 5 bases removed from V and 3 bases from J, the gap between germline ends came to 11 bases. The CDR3 DNA reads TGTGCCAGCAGCGTACGGGGCAACAATCAGCCCCAGCATTTT. Protein: CASSVRGNNQPQHF.

The chain couples TRBV5-1 to TRBJ2-1; TRBD1 is a possible D gene (5 bases). The germline CDR1 and CDR2 sequences are SGHRS and YFSETQ. This CDR3 is 11 amino acids long. The V end lost 5 bases, the J end lost 10 bases, and 10 bases lay between the germline ends. Here the CDR3 DNA reads TGCGCCAGCAGAGGGGCCTGGGAGCAGTTCTTC. Protein: CASRGAWEQFF.